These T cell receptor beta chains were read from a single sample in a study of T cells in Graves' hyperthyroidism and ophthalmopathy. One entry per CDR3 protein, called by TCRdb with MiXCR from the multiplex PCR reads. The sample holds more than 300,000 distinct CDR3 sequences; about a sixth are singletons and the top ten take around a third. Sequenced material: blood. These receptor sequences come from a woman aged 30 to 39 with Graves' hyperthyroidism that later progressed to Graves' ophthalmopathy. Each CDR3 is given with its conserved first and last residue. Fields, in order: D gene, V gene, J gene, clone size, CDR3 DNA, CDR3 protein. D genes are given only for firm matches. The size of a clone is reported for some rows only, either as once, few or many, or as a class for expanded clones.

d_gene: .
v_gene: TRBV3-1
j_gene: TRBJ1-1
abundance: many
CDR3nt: TGTGCCAGCAGCTATACAGGGATTGAAGCTTTCTTT
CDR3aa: CASSYTGIEAFF

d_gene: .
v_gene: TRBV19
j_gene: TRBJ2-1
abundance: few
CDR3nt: TGTGCCAGTAGCCTCGGCTCTCGGGGGGCGGGAGTAGCTGAGCAGTTCTTC
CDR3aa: CASSLGSRGAGVAEQFF

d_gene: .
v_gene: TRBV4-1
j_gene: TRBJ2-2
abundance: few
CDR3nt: TGCGCCAGCAGCCAAGAACGTCGGAACACCGGGGAGCTGTTTTTT
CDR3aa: CASSQERRNTGELFF

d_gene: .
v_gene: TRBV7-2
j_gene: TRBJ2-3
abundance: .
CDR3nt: TGTGCCAGCAGCTTATGGGCCGGCACGCAGTATTTT
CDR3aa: CASSLWAGTQYF

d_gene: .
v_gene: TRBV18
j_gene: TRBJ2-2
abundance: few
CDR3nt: TGTGCCAGCTCACCACCTACAGTTCAAACCGGGGAGCTGTTTTTT
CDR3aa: CASSPPTVQTGELFF

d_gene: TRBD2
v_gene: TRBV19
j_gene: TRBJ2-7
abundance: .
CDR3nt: TGTGCCGTCAAGCCGGGACTAGGAGGATACGAGCAGTACTTC
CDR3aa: CAVKPGLGGYEQYF

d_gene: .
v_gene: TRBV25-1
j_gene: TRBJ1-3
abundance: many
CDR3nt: TGTGCCAGCAGTGAATCGTCGTGGGGAGGAGGTGGAAACACCATATATTTT
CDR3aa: CASSESSWGGGGNTIYF

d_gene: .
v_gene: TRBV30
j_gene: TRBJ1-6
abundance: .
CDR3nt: TGTGCCTGGAGTGTACCCCGGGACTTAGGTTCACCCCTCCACTTT
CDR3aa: CAWSVPRDLGSPLHF

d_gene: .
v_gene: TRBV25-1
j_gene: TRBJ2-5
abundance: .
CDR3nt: TGTGCCAGCAGTGGCACATGGACACCACAAGAGACCCAGTACTTC
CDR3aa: CASSGTWTPQETQYF

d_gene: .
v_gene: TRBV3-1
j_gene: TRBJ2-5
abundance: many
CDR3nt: TGTGCCAGCAGCCACAGGGGAATGAGGAAGACCCAGTACTTC
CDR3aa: CASSHRGMRKTQYF

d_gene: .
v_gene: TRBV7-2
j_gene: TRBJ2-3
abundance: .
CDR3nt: TGTGCCAGCAGCTTAGGCCCGAGGACAGATACGCAGTATTTT
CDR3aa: CASSLGPRTDTQYF

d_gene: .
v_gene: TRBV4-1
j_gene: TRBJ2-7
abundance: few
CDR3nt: TGCGCCAGCAGCCAAGATGGGGGTAGCACGTACGAGCAGTACTTC
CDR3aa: CASSQDGGSTYEQYF

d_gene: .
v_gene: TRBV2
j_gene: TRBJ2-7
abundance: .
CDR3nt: TGTGCCAGCAGTGAAGTGGGGCAGACCTACGAGCAGTGCTTC
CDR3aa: CASSEVGQTYEQCF

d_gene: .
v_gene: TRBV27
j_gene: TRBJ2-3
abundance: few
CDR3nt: TGTGCCAGCAGTTTAGACGTAAACACAGATACGCAGTATTTT
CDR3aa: CASSLDVNTDTQYF

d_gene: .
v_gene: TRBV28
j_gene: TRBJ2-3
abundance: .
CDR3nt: TGTGCCAGCAGCCGTCCCCCGGGATCCGCTGAAGGCGATACGCAGTATTTT
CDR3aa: CASSRPPGSAEGDTQYF

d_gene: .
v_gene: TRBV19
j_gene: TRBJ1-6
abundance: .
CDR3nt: TGTGCCACCAGTCCCGCGGACAGAGCTAATTCACCCCTCCACTTT
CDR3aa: CATSPADRANSPLHF

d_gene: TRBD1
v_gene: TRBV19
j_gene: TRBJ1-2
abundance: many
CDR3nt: TGTGCCAGTAACCCACTGGACAGGCGCTATGGCTACACCTTC
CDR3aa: CASNPLDRRYGYTF

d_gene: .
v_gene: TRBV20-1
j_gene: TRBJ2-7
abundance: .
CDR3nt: TGCAGTGCTAGAGAACTGAACCACTACGAGCAGTACTTC
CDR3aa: CSARELNHYEQYF

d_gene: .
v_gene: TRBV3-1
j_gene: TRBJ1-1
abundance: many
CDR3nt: TGTGCCAGCAGCCAGGGGCGGGTCACTGAAGCTTTCTTT
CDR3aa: CASSQGRVTEAFF

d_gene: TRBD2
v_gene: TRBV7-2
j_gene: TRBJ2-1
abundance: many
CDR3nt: TGTGCCAGCAGCTCAGCTAGCGGGTGGGGGAATGAGCAGTTCTTC
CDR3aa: CASSSASGWGNEQFF

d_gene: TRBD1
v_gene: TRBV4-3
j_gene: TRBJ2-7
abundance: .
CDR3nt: TGCGCCAGCAGCCAAGTCTCTGGTGTCCGGGACAGCACCTACGAGCAGTACTTC
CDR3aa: CASSQVSGVRDSTYEQYF

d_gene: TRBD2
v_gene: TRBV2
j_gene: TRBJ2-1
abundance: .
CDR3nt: TGTGCCAGTAGTGAGGGCGGGAGGGAGTACAATGAGCAGTTCTTC
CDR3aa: CASSEGGREYNEQFF

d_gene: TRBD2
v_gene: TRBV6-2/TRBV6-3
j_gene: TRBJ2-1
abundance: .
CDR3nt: TGTGCCAGCAGTTACACAATATATGGACTAGCGGGGTTGAGCTCCTACAATGAGCAGTTCTTC
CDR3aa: CASSYTIYGLAGLSSYNEQFF

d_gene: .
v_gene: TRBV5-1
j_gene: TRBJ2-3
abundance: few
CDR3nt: TGCGCCAGCAGCCAACGTACGATCACAGATACGCAGTATTTT
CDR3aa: CASSQRTITDTQYF

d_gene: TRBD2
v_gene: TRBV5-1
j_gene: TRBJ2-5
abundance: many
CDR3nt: TGCGCCAGCAGCCCCTGGACTAGCGGGAGGGTGATCTTGAAGACCCAGTACTTC
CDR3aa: CASSPWTSGRVILKTQYF

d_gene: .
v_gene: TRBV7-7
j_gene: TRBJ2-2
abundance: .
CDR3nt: TGTGCTAGCAGCTTAGCTCTTTCCGCCGGGGAGCTGTTTTTT
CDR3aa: CASSLALSAGELFF

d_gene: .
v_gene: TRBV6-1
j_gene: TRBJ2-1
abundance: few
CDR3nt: TGTGCCAGCAGTGAAGCGGGCGGACCGTACAATGAGCAGTTCTTC
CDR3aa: CASSEAGGPYNEQFF

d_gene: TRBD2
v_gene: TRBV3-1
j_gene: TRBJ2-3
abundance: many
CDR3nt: TGTGCCAGCAGCTACGGGACTAGCGGGGGAGATACGCAGTATTTT
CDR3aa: CASSYGTSGGDTQYF

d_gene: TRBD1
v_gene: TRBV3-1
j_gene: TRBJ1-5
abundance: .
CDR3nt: TGTGCCAGCAGCCTGGGGACAGGGTGGGACCAGCCCCAGCATTTT
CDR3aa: CASSLGTGWDQPQHF

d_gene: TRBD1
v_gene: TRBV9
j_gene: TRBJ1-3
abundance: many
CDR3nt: TGTGCCAGCAGCGTAGGGACAGGGGGTCCCTACTCTGGAAACACCATATATTTT
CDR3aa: CASSVGTGGPYSGNTIYF

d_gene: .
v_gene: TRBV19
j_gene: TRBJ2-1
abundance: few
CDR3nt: TGTGCCAGTAGCATAGGAGAAGGGCAGTTCTTC
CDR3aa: CASSIGEGQFF

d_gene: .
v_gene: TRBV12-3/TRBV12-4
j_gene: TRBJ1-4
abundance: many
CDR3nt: TGTGCCAGCAGTTTTCTTCGATCAGGGGATACTAATGAAAAACTGTTTTTT
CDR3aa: CASSFLRSGDTNEKLFF

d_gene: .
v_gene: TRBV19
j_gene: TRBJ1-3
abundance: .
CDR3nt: TGTGCCAGTAGCGGGGAGAATGGAAACACCATATATTTT
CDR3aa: CASSGENGNTIYF

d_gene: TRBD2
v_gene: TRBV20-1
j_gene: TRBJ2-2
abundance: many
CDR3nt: TGCAGTGCGTTAACTAGCGGGGAAGGTGGCGGGGAGCTGTTTTTT
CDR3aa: CSALTSGEGGGELFF

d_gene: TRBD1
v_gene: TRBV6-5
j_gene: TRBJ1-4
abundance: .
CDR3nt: TGTGCCAGCAGTTTCCTCGGGACAGGGGGGGAAAAACTGTTTTTT
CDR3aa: CASSFLGTGGEKLFF

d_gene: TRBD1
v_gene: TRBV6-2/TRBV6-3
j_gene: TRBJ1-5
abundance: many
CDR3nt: TGTGCCAGCAACTATAACCTCCGGGACAGGGTTTTAAGCAATCAGCCCCAGCATTTT
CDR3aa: CASNYNLRDRVLSNQPQHF

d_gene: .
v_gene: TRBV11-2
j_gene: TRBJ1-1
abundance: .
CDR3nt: TGTGCCAGCAGCTTAGCGAGCTTCGGGGGTGAAGCTTTCTTT
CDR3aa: CASSLASFGGEAFF

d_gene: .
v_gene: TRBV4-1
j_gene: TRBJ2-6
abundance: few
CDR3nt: TGCGCCAGCAGCCAAGGATTTGGGGGAGGTGCTCTGGGGGCCAACGTCCTGACTTTC
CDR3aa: CASSQGFGGGALGANVLTF

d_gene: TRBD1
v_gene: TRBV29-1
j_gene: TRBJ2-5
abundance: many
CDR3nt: TGCAGCGTTGACACACAGGGGGGTATCGAGACCCAGTACTTC
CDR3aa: CSVDTQGGIETQYF

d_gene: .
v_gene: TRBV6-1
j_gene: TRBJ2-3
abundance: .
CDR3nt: TGTGCCAGCAGTGAGGACAGTATAGATACGCAGTATTTT
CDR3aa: CASSEDSIDTQYF

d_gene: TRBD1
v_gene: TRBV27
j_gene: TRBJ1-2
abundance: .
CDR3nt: TGTGCCAGCAGTTTAGCGACAGGGTATGGCTACACCTTC
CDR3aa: CASSLATGYGYTF

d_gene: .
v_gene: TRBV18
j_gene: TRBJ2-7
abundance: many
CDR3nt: TGTGCCAGCTCACCATCCCCCAGCGGCGAGCAGTACTTC
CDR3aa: CASSPSPSGEQYF

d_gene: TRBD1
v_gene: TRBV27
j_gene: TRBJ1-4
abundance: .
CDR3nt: TGTGCCAGCAGTTTGCGGGACAGGGAAAAACTGTTTTTT
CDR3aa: CASSLRDREKLFF

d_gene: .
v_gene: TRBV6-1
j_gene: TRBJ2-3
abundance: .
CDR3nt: TGTGCCAGCAGTGAAGGTGCGGGGGCCCCGGATACGCAGTATTTT
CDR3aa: CASSEGAGAPDTQYF

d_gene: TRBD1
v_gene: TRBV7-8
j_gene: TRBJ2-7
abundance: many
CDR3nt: TGTGCCAGCAGCCCCGACAGGGGGCGCAGCAACGAGCAGTACTTC
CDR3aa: CASSPDRGRSNEQYF

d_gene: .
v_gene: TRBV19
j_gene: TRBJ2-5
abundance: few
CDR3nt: TGTGCCAGTAGTACGACATCAACAGAAGAGACCCAGTACTTC
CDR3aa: CASSTTSTEETQYF

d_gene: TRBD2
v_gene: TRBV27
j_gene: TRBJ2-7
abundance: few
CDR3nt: TGTGCCAGCAGTTTCCTGCTAGCGGGAGGGTTCCACGAGCAGTACTTC
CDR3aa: CASSFLLAGGFHEQYF

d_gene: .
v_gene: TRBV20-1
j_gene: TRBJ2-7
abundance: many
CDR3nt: TGCAGTGCTAGTCGTGACAGATCCTACGAGCAGTACTTC
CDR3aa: CSASRDRSYEQYF

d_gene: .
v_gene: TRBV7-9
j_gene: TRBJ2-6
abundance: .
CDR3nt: TGTGCCACTAAAAAATTCTCCTCTGGGGCCAACGTCCTGACTTTC
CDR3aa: CATKKFSSGANVLTF

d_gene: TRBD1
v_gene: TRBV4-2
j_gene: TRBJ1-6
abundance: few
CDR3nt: TGTGCCAGCGGCCGCAAGGGGCAGGGGGTTTCACCCCTCCACTTT
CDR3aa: CASGRKGQGVSPLHF

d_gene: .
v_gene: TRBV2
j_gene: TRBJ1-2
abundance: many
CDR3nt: TGTGCCAGCTGTGAGGAAAGTCACTATGGCTACACCTTC
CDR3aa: CASCEESHYGYTF

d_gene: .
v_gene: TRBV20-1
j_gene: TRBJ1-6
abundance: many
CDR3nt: TGCAGTGCTAGAGAAGACGGCTATAATAATTCACCCCTCCACTTT
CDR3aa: CSAREDGYNNSPLHF

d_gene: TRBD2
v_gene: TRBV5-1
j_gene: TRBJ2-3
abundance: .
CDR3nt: TGCGCCAGCAGGCGACTAGCAGCTAGCACAGATACGCAGTATTTT
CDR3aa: CASRRLAASTDTQYF

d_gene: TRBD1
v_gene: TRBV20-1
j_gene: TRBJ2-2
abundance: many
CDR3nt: TGCAGTGCTCGGGACAGGGGGCCTGGCGGGGAGCTGTTTTTT
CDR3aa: CSARDRGPGGELFF

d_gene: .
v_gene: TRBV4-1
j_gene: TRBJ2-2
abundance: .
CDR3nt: TGCGCCAGCAGCCAAGTAGGAGACACCGGGGAGCCGTTTTTT
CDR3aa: CASSQVGDTGEPFF